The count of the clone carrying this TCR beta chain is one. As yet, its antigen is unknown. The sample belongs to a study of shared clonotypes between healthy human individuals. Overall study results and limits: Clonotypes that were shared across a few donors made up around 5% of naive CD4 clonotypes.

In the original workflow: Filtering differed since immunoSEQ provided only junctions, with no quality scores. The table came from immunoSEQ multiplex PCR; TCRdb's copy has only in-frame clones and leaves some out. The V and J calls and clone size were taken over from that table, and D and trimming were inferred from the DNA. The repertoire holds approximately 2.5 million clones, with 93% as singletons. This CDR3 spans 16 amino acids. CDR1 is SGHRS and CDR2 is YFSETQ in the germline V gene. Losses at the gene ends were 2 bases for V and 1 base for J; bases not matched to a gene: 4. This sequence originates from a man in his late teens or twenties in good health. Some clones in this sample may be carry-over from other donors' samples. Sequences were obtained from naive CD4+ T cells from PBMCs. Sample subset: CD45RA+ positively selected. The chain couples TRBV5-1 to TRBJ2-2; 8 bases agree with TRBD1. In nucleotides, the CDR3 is TGCGCCAGCAGCTTTCAGGGGGCGCAGAACACCGGGGAGCTGTTTTTT. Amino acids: CASSFQGAQNTGELFF.